One sample yielded the 18 T cell receptor beta chains listed below, sequenced in a study of regulatory T cells in long-lasting Graves disease. Time point described: newly diagnosed GD, antithyroid drugs for less than 3 months. Researchers made the TCR library from RNA that was extracted from PBMCs. Construction of the TCR beta libraries employed iRepertoire HTBI primers in conjunction with Arm-PCR of CDR3 regions. TCRdb processed the multiplex PCR reads anew with MiXCR; each CDR3 protein has one entry. The sample includes 500,000 to 700,000 distinct CDR3 sequences, approximately 15% of them seen just once. The same sample was also used in a study of T cells in Graves' hyperthyroidism and ophthalmopathy.

The sequences come from peripheral blood mononuclear cells (PBMCs), collected at new diagnosis, from a patient treated with antithyroid drugs. All receptors come from a woman between 25 and 40 years old with Graves disease.

The CDR3 reads CASSVAAGVRETQYF. In DNA form, the CDR3 reads TGTGCCAGCAGCGTAGCTGCGGGAGTGCGTGAGACCCAGTACTTC. V usage is TRBV9 and J usage is TRBJ2-5; 7 bases fit TRBD2. Germline values: CDR1 SGDLS, CDR2 YYNGEE. V lost 0 bases and J lost 5; bases outside the gene matches: 7. CDR3 length equals 15 residues.

This chain connects TRBV20-1 to TRBJ2-1; 12 positions match TRBD2. In germline, CDR1 is DFQATT, CDR2 SNEGSKA (reference sequence). V lost 1 base, J lost 10 bases, and 8 bases stayed unmatched. The CDR3 is 15 residues long. The CDR3 nucleotides read TGCAGTGCTAGAGTTCGCCTAGCGGGAGGGAAAGAGCAGTTCTTC. Translated, it gives CSARVRLAGGKEQFF.

This clonotype showed up many times. J is TRBJ1-6 and V is TRBV7-2; D remains ambiguous. The CDR3 covers 17 residues. V was pared by 4 bases and J by 0 bases, with 13 bases between. Germline-derived CDR1 and CDR2 are SGHTA and FQGNSA. The CDR3 loop is CASSSFSGSSYNSPLHF. The CDR3 DNA reads as TGTGCCAGCAGCTCCTTTTCGGGGAGCTCCTATAATTCACCCCTCCACTTT.

Ten or more counts support this clonotype. The genes are TRBV28 and TRBJ2-2, with D possibly being TRBD1 (5 bases). This CDR3 has 14 residues. Trimming stripped 8 bases from V and 1 base from J, with 11 bases between. In germline, CDR1 is MDHEN, CDR2 SYDVKM. For the CDR3, the DNA is TGTGCCAGCGGGGCAGGGTTGAACACCGGGGAGCTGTTTTTT. Translating gives CASGAGLNTGELFF.

J is TRBJ1-1 and V is TRBV20-1; perhaps TRBD1 as D (5 bases). The CDR3 loop spans 13 amino acids. Germline V gene data show CDR1 as DFQATT and CDR2 as SNEGSKA (reference sequence). With 4 bases removed from V and 2 bases from J, the gap between germline ends came to 11 bases. The CDR3 is CSAKTGYNTEAFF. The CDR3 bases are TGCAGTGCTAAAACAGGTTATAACACTGAAGCTTTCTTT.

The sample holds many counts of this clonotype. The chain couples TRBV6-2 or TRBV6-3 to TRBJ2-7, with 11 bases lining up with TRBD2. Trimming cost V 8 bases and J 0 bases; bases outside gene matches: 6. Germline V gives CDR1 MNHEY, CDR2 SVGEGT. CDR3 length: 15 amino acids. CDR3 sequence: CASRGLADSSYEQYF. The DNA for the CDR3 is TGTGCCAGCCGGGGACTAGCGGATAGCTCCTACGAGCAGTACTTC.

This clonotype was detected many times. The chain couples TRBV6-1 to TRBJ1-2, with a possible D match to TRBD1 (5 bases). Trimming removed 7 bases from V and 3 bases from J, with 15 bases in between. Germline V gene data show CDR1 as MNHNS and CDR2 as SASEGT. The CDR3 sequence is 14 residues long. The CDR3 coding sequence is TGTGCCAGCATTAGCCAGGGAAAAGACTATGGCTACACCTTC. Residues: CASISQGKDYGYTF.

As to this clonotype: One end of the junction varies from germline; a read error may be responsible. The V call is TRBV19, the J call TRBJ1-1; 9 bases are a match to TRBD1. The CDR3 is made up of 14 amino acids. Germline V gives CDR1 LNHDA, CDR2 SQIVND (reference sequence). The CDR3 region has the DNA TGTGCCAGTATTCAGGACAGGGGAAACACTGAAGCTCTCTTT. It encodes CASIQDRGNTEALF.

V gene TRBV7-9 combines with J gene TRBJ1-4; 9 bases agree with TRBD1. V lost 6 bases, J lost 10 bases, and 9 bases stayed unmatched. This CDR3 spans 14 amino acids. Germline values: CDR1 SEHNR, CDR2 FQNEAQ (reference sequence). The CDR3 sequence: CASRRTGGQGKLFF. CDR3 coding DNA: TGTGCCAGCAGGAGAACAGGGGGCCAGGGAAAACTGTTTTTT.

This clonotype came up a few times. V is TRBV19 and J is TRBJ2-3; either TRBD1 or TRBD2 may supply D (5 bases each). The V end was cut by 7 bases, the J end by 3 bases, with 11 bases between. This CDR3 is 13 amino acids long. CDR1 and CDR2 (germline): LNHDA, SQIVND (reference sequence). The CDR3 DNA reads as TGTGCCAGTAAGGGGAGTGCGACAGATACGCAGTATTTT. Its protein product is CASKGSATDTQYF.

This clonotype was picked up many times. The chain combines TRBV7-2 with TRBJ1-1; no definite D call. The CDR3 length is 11 residues. Germline V gene data show CDR1 as SGHTA and CDR2 as FQGNSA. The ends were cut back, 3 bases at V and 10 bases at J, with 9 bases in the middle. CDR3 in DNA: TGTGCCAGCAGCTTGTTGCGCGGAGCTTTCTTT. It codes for CASSLLRGAFF. The full variable domain, its missing parts supplied by reference TRBV7-2 and TRBJ1-1, is GAGVSQSPSNKVTEKGKDVELRCDPISGHTALYWYRQSLGQGLEFLIYFQGNSAPDKSGLPSDRFSAERTGGSVSTLTIQRTQQEDSAVYLCASSLLRGAFFGQGTRLTVV.

The rearrangement joins TRBV4-1 to TRBJ2-1, with TRBD2 matching 8 bases. V trimming: 8 bases; J trimming: 0 bases; junction bases outside the gene matches: 6. Germline CDR1 MGHRA, CDR2 YSYEKL. The CDR3 sequence is 15 residues long. The CDR3 region is CASPPGGGSYNEQFF. The DNA of the CDR3 is TGCGCCAGCCCCCCGGGGGGGGGCTCCTACAATGAGCAGTTCTTC.

The table lists this clonotype with many counts. The rearrangement joins TRBV7-2 to TRBJ2-7; tentatively, D is TRBD2 (6 bases). This CDR3 has 19 residues. V gave up 6 bases and J gave up 0 bases, with 27 bases separating them. Germline values: CDR1 SGHTA, CDR2 FQGNSA. CDR3 region: CASSRRKRIRGTYSYEQYF. In DNA form, the CDR3 reads TGTGCCAGCAGTAGGCGGAAGCGGATTCGCGGGACCTACTCCTACGAGCAGTACTTC. Full variable domain (remainder filled in from reference TRBV7-2 and TRBJ2-7): GAGVSQSPSNKVTEKGKDVELRCDPISGHTALYWYRQSLGQGLEFLIYFQGNSAPDKSGLPSDRFSAERTGGSVSTLTIQRTQQEDSAVYLCASSRRKRIRGTYSYEQYFGPGTRLTVT.

In this sample, this clonotype turned up once. Its ends do not fully match the called genes, so a read error is possible. The J gene is TRBJ2-2, the V gene TRBV7-3; TRBD2 might be the D (5 bases). This CDR3 contains 16 residues. CDR1 is SGHTA and CDR2 is FQGTGA in the germline V gene. The CDR3 here is CASSLKGGTNTGELLF. DNA of the CDR3: TGTGCCAGCAGCTTAAAAGGCGGAACGAACACCGGGGAGCTGCTTTTT.

This clonotype was counted ten times or more. J is TRBJ2-7 and V is TRBV20-1; D is undetermined. Per germline, CDR1 DFQATT and CDR2 SNEGSKA (reference sequence). CDR3 size: 13 residues. The ends were cut back, 6 bases at V and 6 bases at J, with 18 bases in the middle. CDR3 DNA: TGCAGTGCGATGAACAGTGGTTCCGGCGAGCAGTACTTC. It translates to CSAMNSGSGEQYF.

The V call is TRBV28, the J call TRBJ2-7; 8 positions match TRBD1. The ends lost 1 base at V and 12 bases at J; junction bases unmatched: 5. The germline CDR1 and CDR2 sequences are MDHEN and SYDVKM. This CDR3 spans 12 amino acids. The CDR3 reads CASSLLQGQAYF. In DNA, the CDR3 is TGTGCCAGCAGTTTATTACAGGGACAGGCGTACTTC.

The table lists this clonotype with many counts. The V call is TRBV5-1, the J call TRBJ2-7; 13 nucleotides align to TRBD2. CDR3 length: 15 residues. Trimming at V came to 4 bases and at J to 3 bases, leaving 4 bases not matched to a gene. The germline CDR1 and CDR2 sequences are SGHRS and YFSETQ. The CDR3 DNA sequence: TGCGCCAGCAGCCCGGGACTAGCGGGGATCTACGAGCAGTACTTC. Protein sequence: CASSPGLAGIYEQYF.

The V gene is TRBV18, the J gene TRBJ2-3; 9 nucleotides agree with TRBD2. The germline gives CDR1 KGHSH, CDR2 LQKENI. This CDR3 is built from 18 residues. Trimming cost V 4 bases and J 1 base; bases outside gene matches: 12. The CDR3: CASSLSSIQREGTDTQYF. CDR3 nucleotides: TGTGCCAGCTCACTATCCTCAATACAGCGGGAGGGCACAGATACGCAGTATTTT.